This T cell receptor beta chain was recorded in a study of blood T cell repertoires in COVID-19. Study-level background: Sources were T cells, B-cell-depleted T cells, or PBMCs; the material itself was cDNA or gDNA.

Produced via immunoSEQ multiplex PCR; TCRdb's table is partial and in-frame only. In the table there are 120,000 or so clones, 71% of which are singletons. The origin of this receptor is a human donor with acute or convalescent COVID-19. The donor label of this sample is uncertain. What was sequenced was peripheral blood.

The CDR3 is CASNEQGNYGYTF. DNA for the CDR3: TGTGCCAGCAACGAACAGGGCAACTATGGCTACACCTTC. The chain carries TRBV6-1 and TRBJ1-2; TRBD1 is a possible D gene (6 bases). The CDR3 contains 13 residues. Germline values: CDR1 MNHNS, CDR2 SASEGT. The ends were cut back, 7 bases at V and 2 bases at J, with 11 bases in the middle.